This T cell receptor beta chain was profiled in a study of blood T cells in healthy people across ages (dated by TCRdb to the mid-2010s). Turning to the overall study: In model experiments, roughly one uniquely barcoded TCR beta cDNA molecule per two T cells was captured by template switching. Using deep sequencing normalized with unique cDNA molecular identifiers, the study measured how TCR beta repertoire diversity changes with age. The donors were split into four age groups: young (average 16 years), middle-aged (39), aged (62) and long-lived (roughly 80). The study analyzed two additional independent replicas of 1 million unique cDNA reads from the same blood draw for two donors, one aged 18 to 29 and one aged 80 or older. Overall study outcomes, separate from this receptor: Observed TCR beta diversity per million T cells fell roughly linearly with age, and a significant reduction was already apparent by age around 40. Estimates of total diversity from one million sequenced T cells were regarded as lower bounds and underestimates. Compared with the aged group, more naive CD4+ T cells, fewer expanded clones and increased TCR diversity were shown by the long-lived group, suggesting age selection. Observed TCR beta diversity correlated strongly with the percentage of naive T cells measured by flow cytometry. Since profiling was done on bulk unsorted PBMCs, naive and antigen-experienced compartments could not be conclusively compared. Because donor CMV infection status was unknown, age-related changes in expanded clonotypes were potentially confounded.

Concerning this clonotype itself: The clone's antigen remains unknown. Base qualities are missing; no much larger clone stands one base away.

Cut back by 0 bases and 5 bases, the V and J ends lie 8 bases apart. The germline V gene (reference sequence) specifies MNHNY as CDR1 and SVGAGI as CDR2. Including cysteine and phenylalanine, the CDR3 has 15 amino acids. The only DNA kept is the CDR3, 45 bases in frame from the first base. Preparation of the library involved 5' RACE. The listed sequencing device is Illumina HiSeq 2500. A second PCR of about 6 to 11 cycles was performed with a sample-barcoded 5' primer and a J-beta primer mix. A unique molecular identifier was introduced onto each TCR beta cDNA molecule by a template-switch 5' adaptor carrying 12 random nucleotides. Each sample yielded at least 2.5 million CDR3-containing paired-end reads. The Mint cDNA synthesis kit, primed by a TRBC-specific oligonucleotide, was used to synthesize first-strand cDNA from all RNA. After uracil-DNA glycosylase treatment, a first 18-cycle PCR used universal primers M1SS and BC2_uni_R on all cDNA. The authors processed their data as follows. For normalization, 1 million high-quality reads were randomly selected from each sample, with every read carrying a distinct molecular identifier. Instead of being binned into consensus sequences, reads that shared molecular identifiers were thrown out. CDR3 identification, clonotype clustering and error correction used MiTCR with a Q25 quality threshold and the strictest error-elimination algorithm. Lower-bound total TCR beta diversity was estimated with a nonparametric unseen species model using Euler transformation. The public reads were run again by TCRdb, first through fastp at Q25 and then through MiXCR, and only productive beta chains were kept. Every CDR3 protein is listed once, alongside the most common genes and DNA of its rows. TCRdb's processing, not the authors' own work, is the source of the V and J calls. The sample has roughly 1,100,000 distinct CDR3 sequences on record, approximately 26% of them singletons. Clones ranked in the top ten supply about 0.69% of the sample.

The donors were roughly 39 Caucasian individuals from Russia, aged 6 to 90 years, who were systemically healthy. Around 10 milliliters of peripheral blood were collected from each donor into EDTA-treated Vacutainer tubes. Ficoll-Paque density-gradient centrifugation was used to isolate PBMCs, with at least 7 million obtained per sample. Total RNA, at least 6 micrograms per sample, was extracted from PBMCs with Trizol reagent. Naive CD45RAhigh/CD27high T cell percentages were measured by flow cytometry on a PBMC aliquot from every donor. The sample was also linked to a second study, of T cells of mothers and their children. Per that second paper: Donors were nine systemically healthy Caucasian individuals: three mothers and their six children. cDNA synthesis used all of the extracted RNA, with roughly 1.5 ug of RNA in each 15 ul reaction. In the second PCR, the M1S primer added sample barcodes and 2-4 random nucleotides. More than 9 million TCR beta CDR3 reads were obtained from each mother, and about 3 million reads were obtained from each child. In both related and unrelated pairs, thymic selection shapes the output of TCR recombination in a similar way, with inherited differences having only a minor effect. Normalized repertoire overlap in related mother-child pairs was always slightly higher than in unrelated mother-child pairs, but the difference was never significant. Persistent microchimeric T cell clones were not detected, at a sensitivity of 95 to 100 clones per million clonotypes. Deep NGS was used in the study to compare the TCR beta repertoires of mothers and children and to look for features that separate related mother-child pairs from unrelated individuals. Mothers averaged 40 +/- 4 years of age and children averaged approximately 11 +/- 4 years. After adapter ligation was performed with NEBNext reagents, the libraries were sequenced on an Illumina HiSeq 2000 with 100+100 nt paired-end reads. To avoid cross-contamination, the mother libraries and the child libraries were prepared a month apart and sequenced in separate runs. Each donor had between about 450,000 and 2,100,000 distinct TCR beta clonotypes identified. Naive TCR beta clonotypes were estimated from low-frequency clonotypes matched to each donor's FACS-determined naive share, without sorting.

The V and J segments used are TRBV6-6 and TRBJ1-6, with the identity of the D gene unclear. This TCR was sampled from a girl between 2 and 10 years old in good health. Sequenced sample: blood. The CDR3 protein sequence reads: CASSYSGRDNSPLHF. The DNA sequence is TGTGCCAGCAGTTACTCAGGGAGGGATAATTCACCCCTCCACTTT.